One and the same sample provided the 17 T cell receptor beta chains below, sequenced in a study of graft-versus-host responses after intestinal transplantation. Measured with immunoSEQ multiplex PCR; TCRdb has only the in-frame clones, and not every one. The sample records approximately 60,000 clones, 85% to 90% being singletons. The sample consisted of PBMCs, taken 26 days after transplant. These receptors were taken from a human patient who received an intestinal transplant, so some T cells may come from the graft donor.

This clone was recorded a few times. The V gene is TRBV28, the J gene TRBJ1-4; the D is unclear. Looked up from germline, CDR1 is MDHEN and CDR2 is SYDVKM. V was clipped by 5 bases and J by 8 bases, with 12 bases between them. The CDR3 is 13 residues long. CDR3 sequence reads: CASSLVPEEKLFF. For the CDR3, the DNA is TGTGCCAGCAGTCTGGTCCCCGAGGAAAAACTGTTTTTT.

This chain joins TRBV29-1 and TRBJ1-2, with 7 bases that match TRBD1. CDR1 and CDR2 (germline): SQVTM, ANQGSEA. With 6 bases clipped from V and 9 bases from J, the junction kept 10 bases outside the gene matches. There are 12 residues in the CDR3. In DNA, the CDR3 is TGCAGCGTCCAGGACAGGTGGGAGAGCTACACCTTC. This sequence encodes CSVQDRWESYTF. The whole variable domain, remainder taken from reference TRBV29-1 and TRBJ1-2, is SAVISQKPSRDICQRGTSLTIQCQVDSQVTMMFWYRQQPGQSLTLIATANQGSEATYESGFVIDKFPISRPNLTFSTLTVSNMSPEDSSIYLCSVQDRWESYTFGSGTRLTVV.

The CDR3 loop reads CASSLVSSPSYNEQFF. CDR3 DNA sequence: TGTGCCAGCAGCTTGGTGTCTAGTCCATCCTACAATGAGCAGTTCTTC. J is TRBJ2-1 and V is TRBV5-6, with D unresolved. The CDR3 loop spans 16 amino acids. V gave up 0 bases and J gave up 1 base, with 11 bases separating them. Per the germline V gene, CDR1 is SGHDT and CDR2 is YYEEEE.

This sequence joins TRBV19 and TRBJ2-2; D is undetermined. The germline gives CDR1 LNHDA, CDR2 SQIVND (reference sequence). This CDR3 has 17 residues. V lost 0 bases and J lost 1, with 12 bases in between. The CDR3 DNA is TGTGCCAGTAGTATAGATCAGAAAACAAAGAACACCGGGGAGCTGTTTTTT. Its protein is CASSIDQKTKNTGELFF. Combining the CDR3 with reference TRBV19 and TRBJ2-2 gives the whole variable domain DGGITQSPKYLFRKEGQNVTLSCEQNLNHDAMYWYRQDPGQGLRLIYYSQIVNDFQKGDIAEGYSVSREKKESFPLTVTSAQKNPTAFYLCASSIDQKTKNTGELFFGEGSRLTVL.

The V and J genes are TRBV27 and TRBJ2-1; TRBD2 matches at 9 bases. Germline assignment: CDR1 MNHEY and CDR2 SMNVEV (reference sequence). The CDR3 consists of 15 residues. Trimming cost V 0 bases and J 10 bases; bases outside gene matches: 7. Written as DNA, the CDR3 is TGTGCCAGCAGTTTATCGGTAGCGGGGGAACACGAGCAGTTCTTC. Protein sequence: CASSLSVAGEHEQFF.

The rearrangement uses TRBV5-1 and TRBJ2-1; the match to TRBD2 covers 8 bases. CDR1 is SGHRS, CDR2 YFSETQ, per germline. This CDR3 spans 14 amino acids. Losses at the gene ends were 3 bases for V and 8 bases for J; bases not matched to a gene: 7. The CDR3: CASSSGLGGYEQFF. The CDR3 DNA reads TGCGCCAGCAGCTCGGGACTAGGAGGTTATGAGCAGTTCTTC.

The chain carries TRBV29-1 and TRBJ2-1; TRBD1 aligns across 7 bases. The CDR3 has 13 residues. Germline V gene lookup returns CDR1 SQVTM and CDR2 ANQGSEA. The trim removed 4 bases at V and 7 bases at J, leaving 7 bases unmatched. CDR3 sequence reads: CSVVGGRWNEQFF. CDR3 in DNA: TGCAGCGTTGTAGGGGGCAGGTGGAATGAGCAGTTCTTC.

The chain recombines TRBV5-6 with TRBJ1-2; D not certain. Germline assignment: CDR1 SGHDT and CDR2 YYEEEE. The CDR3 sequence is 12 residues long. V was trimmed by 3 bases and J by 6 bases, leaving 9 bases between them. The CDR3 sequence is CASSYQGDGYTF. The DNA for the CDR3 is TGTGCCAGCAGCTATCAAGGAGATGGCTACACCTTC.

V and J are TRBV29-1 and TRBJ1-2, with D possibly TRBD1 on 6 matching bases. From germline, CDR1 is SQVTM and CDR2 ANQGSEA. The CDR3 consists of 13 residues. Between the trimmed V and J ends, which lost 3 bases and 7 bases, there was a span of 15 bases. CDR3 nucleotides: TGCAGCGTTGACGGGACATCGGGTGGTGGCTACACCTTC. Translating gives CSVDGTSGGGYTF.

CDR3 region: CASSGTGVDGYTF. CDR3 DNA: TGTGCCAGCAGTGGGACAGGGGTTGATGGCTACACCTTC. V and J are TRBV2 and TRBJ1-2; 9 nucleotides match TRBD1. The germline CDR1 and CDR2 sequences are SNHLY and FYNNEI. Trimming cost V 4 bases and J 6 bases; bases outside gene matches: 3. The CDR3 is made up of 13 amino acids.

The genes are TRBV4-1 and TRBJ1-1; D ambiguous. CDR1 and CDR2 from the germline V gene are MGHRA and YSYEKL. The CDR3 is 14 amino acids. V was shortened by 2 bases and J by 1 base, with 8 bases between the two germline ends. Here the CDR3 DNA reads TGCGCCAGCAGCCAAATCCGAGGGAACACTGAAGCTTTCTTT. Its translation: CASSQIRGNTEAFF.

The chain has TRBV6-1 and TRBJ2-1; D remains unclear. The CDR3 has 12 amino acids. The germline V gene has CDR1 MNHNS and CDR2 SASEGT. V dropped 6 bases and J dropped 8 bases, with 11 bases sitting between them. The CDR3 sequence: CASSLRVDEQFF. In nucleotides, the CDR3 is TGTGCCAGCAGCCTCCGGGTGGATGAGCAGTTCTTC.

The rearrangement joins TRBV5-1 to TRBJ1-2, with no clear D. Germline V gives CDR1 SGHRS, CDR2 YFSETQ. CDR3 size: 14 residues. Trimming took off 1 base at V and 6 bases at J, with 13 bases between the two ends. The CDR3 nucleotides read TGCGCCAGCAGCTTGAACGGGGTTAGCGATGGCTACACCTTC. Amino acids: CASSLNGVSDGYTF. Drawing the rest from reference TRBV5-1 and TRBJ1-2, the complete variable domain is KAGVTQTPRYLIKTRGQQVTLSCSPISGHRSVSWYQQTPGQGLQFLFEYFSETQRNKGNFPGRFSGRQFSNSRSEMNVSTLELGDSALYLCASSLNGVSDGYTFGSGTRLTVV.

V and J are TRBV4-2 and TRBJ1-1; 7 nucleotides align to TRBD1. There are 15 residues in the CDR3. Germline V gene sequence: CDR1 LGHNA, CDR2 YNFKEQ. After removal of 0 bases from V and 11 bases from J, the junction contained 12 bases not matched to a gene. The CDR3 DNA reads TGTGCCAGCAGCCAAGACCCCGGGACAGCCACAAGGGCTTTCTTT. This codes for CASSQDPGTATRAFF.

The rearrangement joins TRBV7-8 to TRBJ2-1; D perhaps matches TRBD2 (6 bases). V shed 5 bases and J shed 0 bases, with 20 bases lying between them. This CDR3 comprises 18 residues. In germline, CDR1 is SGHVS, CDR2 FQNEAQ. The CDR3 DNA reads as TGTGCCAGCAGCCCAACCTTGCGGGGTTTGAGCTCCTACAATGAGCAGTTCTTC. Its protein is CASSPTLRGLSSYNEQFF. Drawing the rest from reference TRBV7-8 and TRBJ2-1, the complete variable domain is GAGVSQSPRYKVAKRGQDVALRCDPISGHVSLFWYQQALGQGPEFLTYFQNEAQLDKSGLPSDRFFAERPEGSVSTLKIQRTQQEDSAVYLCASSPTLRGLSSYNEQFFGPGTRLTVL.

The gene calls are TRBV6-5 and TRBJ2-1, with 9 bases fitting TRBD2. V lost 6 bases and J lost 3; bases outside the gene matches: 6. CDR3 length: 15 amino acids. CDR1 is MNHEY and CDR2 is SVGAGI in the germline V gene. The CDR3 coding sequence is TGTGCCAGCAGCGCCGGGACTAGCAACTACAATGAGCAGTTCTTC. It translates to CASSAGTSNYNEQFF.

The chain links TRBV19 to TRBJ2-1; D perhaps matches TRBD1 (6 bases). CDR1 LNHDA and CDR2 SQIVND come from the germline V gene (reference sequence). There are 14 residues in the CDR3. Trimming removed 6 bases at V and 2 bases at J, with 11 bases between. CDR3 protein: CASSHRAAYNEQFF. The CDR3, as DNA: TGTGCCAGTAGCCACAGGGCTGCCTACAATGAGCAGTTCTTC.